Listed below are T cell receptor beta chains from one sample, sequenced in a study of identical twins. TCRdb processed the 5' RACE reads anew with MiXCR; each CDR3 protein has one entry. Of roughly 1.6 million distinct CDR3 sequences in the sample, about 32% are singletons; the top ten hold 0.27%. Input material: cord blood. All receptors come from a newborn girl in good health. Both conserved end residues are part of each CDR3. D genes are given only for firm matches. Size tells how often a clone was seen (once, few, many) or the class of an expanded clone, and some rows leave it out.

length: 19; V: TRBV20-1; size: few; J: TRBJ2-3; D: TRBD2; CDR3: CSARPPGLAGVTGSDTQYF; DNA: TGCAGTGCAAGACCCCCGGGACTAGCGGGGGTCACTGGCTCAGATACGCAGTATTTT
length: 16; V: TRBV7-9; size: -; J: TRBJ2-5; D: TRBD2; CDR3: CASSLAGTSGGETQYF; DNA: TGTGCCAGCAGCTTAGCGGGGACTAGCGGGGGAGAGACCCAGTACTTC
length: 13; V: TRBV20-1; size: few; J: TRBJ2-1; D: -; CDR3: CSAPGVSYNEQFF; DNA: TGCAGTGCCCCAGGGGTATCCTACAATGAGCAGTTCTTC
length: 17; V: TRBV28; size: -; J: TRBJ2-1; D: TRBD1; CDR3: CASSLWVVGQHQETQFF; DNA: TGTGCCAGCAGTTTATGGGTTGTGGGACAGCACCAAGAGACCCAGTTCTTC
length: 16; V: TRBV12-3/TRBV12-4; size: -; J: TRBJ2-3; D: TRBD1; CDR3: CASSLTDRAPLDTQYF; DNA: TGTGCCAGCAGCCTTACTGACAGGGCCCCACTGGATACGCAGTATTTT
length: 16; V: TRBV4-2; size: few; J: TRBJ2-1; D: -; CDR3: CASSQDPDRPYNEQFF; DNA: TGTGCCAGCAGCCAAGACCCGGACAGACCCTACAATGAGCAGTTCTTC
length: 16; V: TRBV28; size: -; J: TRBJ2-5; D: -; CDR3: CASSLFLTGVRETQYF; DNA: TGTGCCAGCAGTTTATTTCTTACGGGAGTGAGGGAGACCCAGTACTTC
length: 15; V: TRBV28; size: -; J: TRBJ2-7; D: -; CDR3: CASSLRTKPFYEQYF; DNA: TGTGCCAGCAGTTTGCGGACTAAGCCTTTCTACGAGCAGTACTTC
length: 14; V: TRBV11-2; size: -; J: TRBJ1-5; D: -; CDR3: CASSLDRPGQPQHF; DNA: TGTGCCAGCAGCTTAGACCGACCCGGTCAGCCCCAGCATTTT
length: 14; V: TRBV2; size: -; J: TRBJ2-2; D: -; CDR3: CASTRAMGTGELFF; DNA: TGTGCCAGCACTCGGGCAATGGGCACCGGGGAGCTGTTTTTT
length: 14; V: TRBV27; size: -; J: TRBJ2-3; D: -; CDR3: CASNSDRITDTQYF; DNA: TGTGCCAGCAACAGCGACAGGATCACAGATACGCAGTATTTT
length: 14; V: TRBV6-1; size: few; J: TRBJ1-1; D: -; CDR3: CASSGTVRSTEAFF; DNA: TGTGCCAGCAGTGGTACAGTAAGGAGCACTGAAGCTTTCTTT
length: 14; V: TRBV2; size: -; J: TRBJ2-7; D: TRBD2; CDR3: CASNARLAAYEQYF; DNA: TGTGCCAGCAACGCGCGACTAGCGGCCTACGAGCAGTACTTC
length: 20; V: TRBV20-1; size: -; J: TRBJ2-3; D: TRBD2; CDR3: CSARYGNPEARGGRTDTQYF; DNA: TGCAGTGCTAGATATGGGAATCCTGAGGCGCGGGGGGGCCGCACAGATACGCAGTATTTT
length: 13; V: TRBV5-1; size: few; J: TRBJ1-5; D: TRBD1; CDR3: CASSGDRDQPQHF; DNA: TGCGCCAGCAGCGGTGACAGGGATCAGCCCCAGCATTTT
length: 16; V: TRBV4-1; size: -; J: TRBJ2-3; D: -; CDR3: CASSQDRRLSTDTQYF; DNA: TGCGCCAGCAGCCAAGATCGCAGACTTAGCACAGATACGCAGTATTTT
length: 18; V: TRBV4-1; size: few; J: TRBJ1-2; D: TRBD1; CDR3: CASSQGPTGTGGNYGYTF; DNA: TGCGCCAGCAGCCAAGGCCCAACCGGGACAGGGGGTAACTATGGCTACACCTTC
length: 18; V: TRBV27; size: few; J: TRBJ2-1; D: TRBD1; CDR3: CASSFSRTGSSSYNEQFF; DNA: TGTGCCAGCAGTTTCTCACGGACAGGGAGTAGCAGTTACAATGAGCAGTTCTTC
length: 12; V: TRBV20-1; size: few; J: TRBJ2-7; D: -; CDR3: CSAPPDHSEQYF; DNA: TGCAGTGCCCCTCCAGACCACAGCGAGCAGTACTTC
length: 15; V: TRBV5-1; size: many; J: TRBJ2-3; D: -; CDR3: CASSLSHPRTDTQYF; DNA: TGCGCCAGCAGCTTGTCCCACCCGCGCACAGATACGCAGTATTTT
length: 14; V: TRBV15; size: -; J: TRBJ2-5; D: -; CDR3: CATSRDPGEETQYF; DNA: TGTGCCACCAGCAGAGATCCGGGGGAAGAGACCCAGTACTTC
length: 12; V: TRBV28; size: -; J: TRBJ2-7; D: -; CDR3: CASSSSPLEQYF; DNA: TGTGCCAGCAGTTCCTCGCCGCTAGAGCAGTACTTC
length: 16; V: TRBV5-6; size: -; J: TRBJ2-7; D: TRBD1; CDR3: CASSLLRQGFTYEQYF; DNA: TGTGCCAGCAGCCTCCTGAGACAGGGTTTTACCTACGAGCAGTACTTC
length: 16; V: TRBV20-1; size: many; J: TRBJ2-3; D: -; CDR3: CSARDHVQSSTDTQYF; DNA: TGCAGTGCTAGAGATCACGTACAGTCTAGCACAGATACGCAGTATTTT
length: 13; V: TRBV7-9; size: -; J: TRBJ2-1; D: TRBD1; CDR3: CASSLSRGSEQFF; DNA: TGTGCCAGCAGCTTATCCAGGGGGAGTGAGCAGTTCTTC
length: 17; V: TRBV7-2; size: few; J: TRBJ2-1; D: TRBD2; CDR3: CASSLAAPSGGEDEQFF; DNA: TGTGCCAGCAGCTTAGCAGCACCTAGCGGGGGTGAGGATGAGCAGTTCTTC
length: 16; V: TRBV5-1; size: many; J: TRBJ2-1; D: -; CDR3: CASSRTTTSSYNEQFF; DNA: TGCGCCAGCAGCCGAACCACAACCAGCTCCTACAATGAGCAGTTCTTC
length: 14; V: TRBV6-5; size: few; J: TRBJ2-7; D: -; CDR3: CASKEEDSRYEQYF; DNA: TGTGCCAGCAAGGAGGAGGACTCGAGGTACGAGCAGTACTTC
length: 16; V: TRBV6-6; size: -; J: TRBJ2-2; D: -; CDR3: CASSYQVVEVTGELFF; DNA: TGTGCCAGCAGTTACCAGGTGGTGGAGGTCACCGGGGAGCTGTTTTTT
length: 12; V: TRBV2; size: -; J: TRBJ1-2; D: -; CDR3: CASSVTGHGYTF; DNA: TGTGCCAGCAGTGTAACAGGGCATGGCTACACCTTC
length: 15; V: TRBV5-1; size: -; J: TRBJ2-7; D: TRBD1; CDR3: CASSLGQGFFYEQYF; DNA: TGCGCCAGCAGCTTGGGACAGGGTTTTTTTTACGAGCAGTACTTC
length: 17; V: TRBV6-1; size: few; J: TRBJ1-1; D: TRBD1; CDR3: CASSSQRGGQDSSEAFF; DNA: TGTGCCAGCAGCTCCCAGCGAGGGGGACAGGACTCCTCGGAAGCTTTCTTT
length: 11; V: TRBV5-1; size: many; J: TRBJ2-1; D: -; CDR3: CASSDGNEQFF; DNA: TGCGCCAGCAGCGATGGCAATGAGCAGTTCTTC
length: 14; V: TRBV29-1; size: -; J: TRBJ2-3; D: TRBD2; CDR3: CSAGGARFTDTQYF; DNA: TGCAGCGCCGGGGGGGCCAGATTCACAGATACGCAGTATTTT
length: 15; V: TRBV30; size: -; J: TRBJ1-1; D: TRBD1; CDR3: CAWSHYRGPNTEAFF; DNA: TGTGCCTGGAGTCATTACAGGGGACCGAACACTGAAGCTTTCTTT
length: 14; V: TRBV24-1; size: once; J: TRBJ1-4; D: -; CDR3: CATSDAGVNERLFF; DNA: TGTGCCACCAGTGATGCAGGGGTAAATGAAAGACTGTTTTTT
length: 17; V: TRBV6-1; size: -; J: TRBJ1-2; D: TRBD1; CDR3: CASKPSTGGISNYGYTF; DNA: TGTGCCAGCAAACCTTCGACAGGGGGCATCTCTAACTATGGCTACACCTTC
length: 15; V: TRBV6-1; size: -; J: TRBJ1-2; D: TRBD1; CDR3: CASRDRTGMGYGYTF; DNA: TGTGCCAGCAGGGACCGGACAGGGATGGGATATGGCTACACCTTC
length: 11; V: TRBV20-1; size: -; J: TRBJ2-2; D: -; CDR3: CSAPSLGELFF; DNA: TGCAGTGCTCCATCGCTCGGGGAGCTGTTTTTT
length: 12; V: TRBV28; size: -; J: TRBJ2-7; D: -; CDR3: CASSTLRYEQYF; DNA: TGTGCCAGCAGCACCTTAAGGTACGAGCAGTACTTC
length: 14; V: TRBV2; size: -; J: TRBJ1-2; D: -; CDR3: CASSEANRDYGYIF; DNA: TGTGCCAGCAGTGAAGCCAACAGGGACTATGGCTACATCTTC
length: 15; V: TRBV7-9; size: few; J: TRBJ1-5; D: -; CDR3: CASSSLNGGNQPQHF; DNA: TGTGCCAGCAGCTCGCTGAACGGAGGAAATCAGCCCCAGCATTTT
length: 16; V: TRBV5-1; size: -; J: TRBJ2-1; D: -; CDR3: CASSWTAGGSYSEQFF; DNA: TGCGCCAGCAGTTGGACGGCAGGAGGTTCCTACAGTGAGCAGTTCTTC
length: 15; V: TRBV5-1; size: many; J: TRBJ2-3; D: -; CDR3: CASSMVALSTDTQYF; DNA: TGCGCCAGCAGCATGGTGGCCCTTAGCACAGATACGCAGTATTTT
length: 18; V: TRBV4-1; size: -; J: TRBJ2-1; D: -; CDR3: CASSHPSRGAPRYNEQFF; DNA: TGCGCCAGCAGCCATCCTTCCCGCGGGGCCCCAAGGTACAATGAGCAGTTCTTC